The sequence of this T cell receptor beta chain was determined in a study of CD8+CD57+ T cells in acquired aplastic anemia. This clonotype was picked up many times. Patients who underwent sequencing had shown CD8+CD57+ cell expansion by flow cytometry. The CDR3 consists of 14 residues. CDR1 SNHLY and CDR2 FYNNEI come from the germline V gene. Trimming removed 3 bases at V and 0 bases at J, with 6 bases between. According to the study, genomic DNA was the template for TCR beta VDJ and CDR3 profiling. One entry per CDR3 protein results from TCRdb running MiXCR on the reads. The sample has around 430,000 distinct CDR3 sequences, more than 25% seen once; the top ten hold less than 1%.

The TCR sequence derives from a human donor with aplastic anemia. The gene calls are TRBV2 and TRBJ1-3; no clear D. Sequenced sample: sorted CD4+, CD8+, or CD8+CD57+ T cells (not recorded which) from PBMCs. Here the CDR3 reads CASSEAFSGNTIYF. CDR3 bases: TGTGCCAGCAGTGAGGCCTTCTCTGGAAACACCATATATTTT.